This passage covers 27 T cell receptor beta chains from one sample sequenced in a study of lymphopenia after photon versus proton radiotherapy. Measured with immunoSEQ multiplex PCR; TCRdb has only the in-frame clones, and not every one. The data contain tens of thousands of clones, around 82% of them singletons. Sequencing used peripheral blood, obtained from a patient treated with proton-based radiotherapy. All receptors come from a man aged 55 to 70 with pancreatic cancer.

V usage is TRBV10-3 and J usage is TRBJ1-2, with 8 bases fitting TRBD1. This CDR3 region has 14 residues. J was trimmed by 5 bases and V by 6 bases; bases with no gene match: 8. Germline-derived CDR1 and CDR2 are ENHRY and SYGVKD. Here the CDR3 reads CAIRPPTGEYGYTF. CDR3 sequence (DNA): TGTGCCATCAGACCACCGACAGGGGAATATGGCTACACCTTC.

CDR3 nucleotide sequence: TGTGCCAGCAGCTTAGACGGCGGGAGGGCCGTGAAGACCCAGTACTTC. It specifies CASSLDGGRAVKTQYF. V usage is TRBV11-3 and J usage is TRBJ2-5, with 9 bases fitting TRBD2. J gave up 6 bases and V 0 bases, and 8 bases lay outside the gene matches. Germline V CDR1 and CDR2: SGHNT, YENEEA. This CDR3 contains 16 residues.

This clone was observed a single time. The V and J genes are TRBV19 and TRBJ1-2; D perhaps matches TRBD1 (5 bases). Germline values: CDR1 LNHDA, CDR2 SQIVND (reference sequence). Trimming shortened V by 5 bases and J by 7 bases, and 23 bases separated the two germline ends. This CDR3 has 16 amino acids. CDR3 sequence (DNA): TGTGCCAGTAGTCCCTTTACCGCAGGGCTGAACAGTGGCTACACCTTC. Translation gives CASSPFTAGLNSGYTF.

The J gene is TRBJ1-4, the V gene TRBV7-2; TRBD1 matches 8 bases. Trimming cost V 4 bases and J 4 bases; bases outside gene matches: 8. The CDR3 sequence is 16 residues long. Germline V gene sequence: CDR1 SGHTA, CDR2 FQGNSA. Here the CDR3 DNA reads TGTGCCAGCAGCTCCCAAACGGGACAGGTTAATGAAAAACTGTTTTTT. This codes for CASSSQTGQVNEKLFF.

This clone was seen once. The CDR3 DNA follows: TGTGCCAGCAGCCCGATAGCTACTAGCGGGAGATTGGGTGAGCAGTTCTTC. Amino acid sequence: CASSPIATSGRLGEQFF. This chain connects TRBV11-2 to TRBJ2-1, with 11 positions matching TRBD2. V shed 5 bases, J shed 9 bases, and the junction held 15 bases outside the gene matches. This CDR3 is built from 17 residues. Germline V gene lookup returns CDR1 SGHAT and CDR2 FQNNGV.

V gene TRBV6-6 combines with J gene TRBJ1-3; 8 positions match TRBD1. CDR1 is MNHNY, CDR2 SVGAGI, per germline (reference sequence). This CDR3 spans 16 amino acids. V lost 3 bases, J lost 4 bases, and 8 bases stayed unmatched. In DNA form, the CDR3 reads TGTGCCAGCAGTTATATGACAGGGGATTCCGGAAACACCATATATTTT. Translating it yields CASSYMTGDSGNTIYF.

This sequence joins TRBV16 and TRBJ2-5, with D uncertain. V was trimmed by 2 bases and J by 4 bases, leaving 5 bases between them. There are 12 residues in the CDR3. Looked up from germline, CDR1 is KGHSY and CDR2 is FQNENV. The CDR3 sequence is CASSQQGETQYF. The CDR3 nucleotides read TGTGCCAGCAGCCAACAAGGAGAGACCCAGTACTTC.

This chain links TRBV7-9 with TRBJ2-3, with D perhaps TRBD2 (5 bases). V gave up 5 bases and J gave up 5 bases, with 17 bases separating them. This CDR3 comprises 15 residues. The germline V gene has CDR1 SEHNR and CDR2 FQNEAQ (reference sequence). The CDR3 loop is CASSLEGSEGDTQYF. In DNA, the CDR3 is TGTGCCAGCAGCCTAGAAGGGAGCGAAGGAGATACGCAGTATTTT.

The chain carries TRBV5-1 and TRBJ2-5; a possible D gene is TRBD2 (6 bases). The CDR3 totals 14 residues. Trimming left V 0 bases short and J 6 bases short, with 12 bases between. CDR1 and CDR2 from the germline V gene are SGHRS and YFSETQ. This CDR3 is CASSLASGEKTQYF. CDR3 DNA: TGCGCCAGCAGCTTGGCCTCGGGGGAAAAGACCCAGTACTTC.

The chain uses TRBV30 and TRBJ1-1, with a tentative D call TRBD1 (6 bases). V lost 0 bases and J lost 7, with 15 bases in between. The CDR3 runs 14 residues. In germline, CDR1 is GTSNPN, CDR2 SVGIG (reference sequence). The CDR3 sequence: CAWSVQPGRGEAFF. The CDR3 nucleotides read TGTGCCTGGAGTGTACAGCCAGGCAGGGGTGAAGCTTTCTTT.

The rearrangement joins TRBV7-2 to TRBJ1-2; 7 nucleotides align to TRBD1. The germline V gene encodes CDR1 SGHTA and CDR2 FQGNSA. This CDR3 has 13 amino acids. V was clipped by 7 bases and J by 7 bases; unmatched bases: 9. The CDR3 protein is CASTSGRGPGYTF. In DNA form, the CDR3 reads TGTGCCAGCACCTCAGGGAGGGGGCCTGGCTACACCTTC.

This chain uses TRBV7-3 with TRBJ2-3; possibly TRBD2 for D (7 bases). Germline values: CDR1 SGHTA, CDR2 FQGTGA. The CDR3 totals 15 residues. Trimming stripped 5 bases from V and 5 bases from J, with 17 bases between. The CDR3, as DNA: TGTGCCAGCAGCCTGGGGGCGGGAGTCATAGATACGCAGTATTTT. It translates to CASSLGAGVIDTQYF.

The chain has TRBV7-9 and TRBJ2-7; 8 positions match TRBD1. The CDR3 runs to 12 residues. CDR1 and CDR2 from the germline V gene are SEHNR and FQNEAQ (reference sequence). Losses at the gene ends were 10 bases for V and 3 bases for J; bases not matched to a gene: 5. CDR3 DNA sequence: TGTGCCACAAACAGGGGGGTCTACGAGCAGTACTTC. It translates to CATNRGVYEQYF.

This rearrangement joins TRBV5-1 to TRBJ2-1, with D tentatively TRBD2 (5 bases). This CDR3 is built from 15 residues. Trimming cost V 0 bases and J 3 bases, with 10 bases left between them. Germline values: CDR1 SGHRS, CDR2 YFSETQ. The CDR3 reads CASSLGTRGYNEQFF. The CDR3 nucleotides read TGCGCCAGCAGCTTGGGGACTCGAGGCTACAATGAGCAGTTCTTC.

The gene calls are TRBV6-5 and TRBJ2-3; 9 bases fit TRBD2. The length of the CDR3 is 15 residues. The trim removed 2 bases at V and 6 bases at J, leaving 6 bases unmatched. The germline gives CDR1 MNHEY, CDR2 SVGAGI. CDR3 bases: TGTGCCAGCAGTTACGGGACTAGCCGAGGGGATACGCAGTATTTT. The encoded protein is CASSYGTSRGDTQYF.

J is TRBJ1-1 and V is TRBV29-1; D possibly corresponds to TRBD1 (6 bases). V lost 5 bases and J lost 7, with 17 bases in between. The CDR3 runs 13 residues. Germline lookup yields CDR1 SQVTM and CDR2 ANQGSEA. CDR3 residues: CSVLPGGLDEAFF. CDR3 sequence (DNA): TGCAGCGTTCTTCCGGGGGGGCTAGATGAAGCTTTCTTT.

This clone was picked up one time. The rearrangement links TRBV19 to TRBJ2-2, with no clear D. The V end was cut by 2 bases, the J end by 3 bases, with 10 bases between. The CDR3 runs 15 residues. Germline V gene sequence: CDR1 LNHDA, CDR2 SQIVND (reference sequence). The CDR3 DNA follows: TGTGCCAGTAGTATAATCCCTGCAGACACCGGGGAGCTGTTTTTT. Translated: CASSIIPADTGELFF.

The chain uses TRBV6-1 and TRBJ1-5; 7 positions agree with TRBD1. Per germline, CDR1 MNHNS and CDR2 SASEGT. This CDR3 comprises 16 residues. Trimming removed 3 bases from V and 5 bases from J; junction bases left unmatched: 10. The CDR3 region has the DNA TGTGCCAGCAGTGATCCGACAGGGCTCTATGATCAGCCCCAGCATTTT. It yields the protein CASSDPTGLYDQPQHF.

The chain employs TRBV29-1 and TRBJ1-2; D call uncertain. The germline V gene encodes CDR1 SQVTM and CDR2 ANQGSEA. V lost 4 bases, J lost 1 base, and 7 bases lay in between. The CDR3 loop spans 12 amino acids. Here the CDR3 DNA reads TGCAGCGTTGTAAGCCTTAACTATGGCTACACCTTC. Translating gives CSVVSLNYGYTF.

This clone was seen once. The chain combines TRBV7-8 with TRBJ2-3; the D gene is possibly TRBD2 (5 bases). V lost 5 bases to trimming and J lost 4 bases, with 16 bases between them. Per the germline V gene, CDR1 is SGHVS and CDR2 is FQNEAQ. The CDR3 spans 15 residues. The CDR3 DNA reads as TGTGCCAGCAGCCTACAAAGGACTCGGGCAGATACGCAGTATTTT. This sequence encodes CASSLQRTRADTQYF.

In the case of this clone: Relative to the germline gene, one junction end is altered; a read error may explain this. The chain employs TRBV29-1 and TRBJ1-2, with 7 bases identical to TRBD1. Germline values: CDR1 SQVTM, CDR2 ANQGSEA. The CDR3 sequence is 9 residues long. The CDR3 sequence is CSVETGSVF. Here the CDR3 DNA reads TGCAGCGTAGAGACAGGGTCTGTCTTC.

DNA of the CDR3: TGTGCCAGCATCCTCACAGGGAAATACGAGCAGTACTTC. This gives the protein CASILTGKYEQYF. The chain has TRBV5-8 and TRBJ2-7, with D perhaps TRBD1 (6 bases). V was pared by 6 bases and J by 4 bases, with 14 bases between. Germline values: CDR1 SGHTS, CDR2 YDEGEE. The CDR3 totals 13 residues.

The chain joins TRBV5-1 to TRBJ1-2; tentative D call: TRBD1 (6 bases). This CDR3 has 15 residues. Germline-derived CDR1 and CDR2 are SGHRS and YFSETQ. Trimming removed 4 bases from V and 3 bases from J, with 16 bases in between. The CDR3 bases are TGCGCCAGCAGCCCCGGACAGACCCGATACTATGGCTACACCTTC. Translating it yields CASSPGQTRYYGYTF.

The CDR3 is CASSDQGVYGYTF. DNA of the CDR3: TGTGCCAGCTCCGACCAGGGGGTCTATGGCTACACCTTC. This chain connects TRBV18 to TRBJ1-2; 7 positions agree with TRBD1. V shed 6 bases and J 4 bases; nucleotides not matched to a gene: 5. CDR3 size: 13 residues. CDR1 KGHSH and CDR2 LQKENI come from the germline V gene.

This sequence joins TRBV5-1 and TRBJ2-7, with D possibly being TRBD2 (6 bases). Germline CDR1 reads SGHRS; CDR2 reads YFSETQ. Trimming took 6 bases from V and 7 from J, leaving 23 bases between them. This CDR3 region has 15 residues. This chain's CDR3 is CASNRLGTRTEEQYF. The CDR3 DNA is TGCGCCAGCAACCGCCTAGGGACTCGTACGGAAGAGCAGTACTTC.

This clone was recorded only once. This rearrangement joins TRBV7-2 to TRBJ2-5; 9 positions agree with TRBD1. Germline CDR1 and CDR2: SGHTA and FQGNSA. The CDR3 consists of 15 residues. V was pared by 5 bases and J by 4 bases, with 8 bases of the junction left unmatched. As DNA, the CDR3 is TGTGCCAGCAGCAAACCCGGGACAGGGAGAGAGACCCAGTACTTC. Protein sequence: CASSKPGTGRETQYF. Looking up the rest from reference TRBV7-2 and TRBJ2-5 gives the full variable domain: GAGVSQSPSNKVTEKGKDVELRCDPISGHTALYWYRQSLGQGLEFLIYFQGNSAPDKSGLPSDRFSAERTGGSVSTLTIQRTQQEDSAVYLCASSKPGTGRETQYFGPGTRLLVL.

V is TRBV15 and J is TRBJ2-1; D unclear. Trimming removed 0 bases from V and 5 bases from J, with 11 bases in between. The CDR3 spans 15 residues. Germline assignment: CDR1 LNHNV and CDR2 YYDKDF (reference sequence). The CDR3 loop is CATSRDVGLHNEQFF. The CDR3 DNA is TGTGCCACCAGCAGAGATGTTGGGTTACACAATGAGCAGTTCTTC.